This is a list of T cell receptor beta chains from one sample in a study of T cells in Graves' hyperthyroidism and ophthalmopathy. One entry per CDR3 protein, called by TCRdb with MiXCR from the multiplex PCR reads. The data hold hundreds of thousands of distinct CDR3 sequences, with roughly 40% observed a single time. Material for sequencing was blood. The source is a man in his late teens or twenties with Graves' hyperthyroidism. The CDR3 runs from the conserved cysteine through the conserved F or W. D genes are given only for firm matches.

>TRBV25-1|TRBJ2-2|TRBD2
CASSRLAGGPTGELFF
>TRBV9|TRBJ2-7|TRBD2
CASSPLSLAGANHHYEQYF
>TRBV6-5|TRBJ2-5|.
CASSYLGSLQETQYF
>TRBV5-6|TRBJ2-5|.
CASSSVVGETQYF
>TRBV19|TRBJ2-2|.
CASSRWGTGADTGELFF
>TRBV7-9|TRBJ1-2|TRBD1
CASSFLPSGQGRRGYTF
>TRBV20-1|TRBJ1-1|.
CSAVQGYTEAFF
>TRBV19|TRBJ1-5|TRBD1
CASSGGQGESGNQPQHF
>TRBV10-3|TRBJ1-2|TRBD1
CAISAGQGAYGYTF
>TRBV2|TRBJ2-7|.
CASTEAISYEQYF
>TRBV6-1|TRBJ1-2|.
CASSPGNGYTF
>TRBV10-3|TRBJ1-4|.
CASSDLGRRMEKLFF
>TRBV19|TRBJ1-1|.
CASSYRVSDTEAFF
>TRBV7-2|TRBJ2-5|TRBD2
CASSPPWLAGRETQYF